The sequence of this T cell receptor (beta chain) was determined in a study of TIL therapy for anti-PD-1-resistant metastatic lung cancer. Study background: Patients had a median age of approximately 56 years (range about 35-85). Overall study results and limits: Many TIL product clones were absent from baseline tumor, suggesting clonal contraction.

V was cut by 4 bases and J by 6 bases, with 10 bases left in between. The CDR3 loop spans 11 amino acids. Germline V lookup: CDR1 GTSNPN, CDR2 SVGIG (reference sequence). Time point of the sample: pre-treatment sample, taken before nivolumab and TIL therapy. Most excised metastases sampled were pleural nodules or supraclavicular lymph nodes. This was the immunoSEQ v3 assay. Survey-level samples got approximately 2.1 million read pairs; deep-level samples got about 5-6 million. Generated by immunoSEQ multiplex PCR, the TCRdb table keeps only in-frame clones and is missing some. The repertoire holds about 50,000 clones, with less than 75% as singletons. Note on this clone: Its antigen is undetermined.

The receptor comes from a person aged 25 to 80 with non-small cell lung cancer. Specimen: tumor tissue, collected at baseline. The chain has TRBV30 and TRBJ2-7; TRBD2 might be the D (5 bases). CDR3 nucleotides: TGTGCCTGGACTAGCTCCCGCGAGCAGTACTTC. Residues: CAWTSSREQYF.